The source of this TCR beta chain is a study of somatic mutations in cytotoxic T cells in rheumatoid arthritis. Study-level results: A single CD8+ clone exceeded 20% of CD8+ cells in 8 of 65 patients. Among rheumatoid arthritis patients and age-matched healthy controls, CD8+ T-cell clonality was not significantly different. Age-dependent increases in CD8+ clonality occurred in rheumatoid arthritis patients but not in healthy controls.

About this clone: Its antigen is still unknown.

The method was immunoSEQ multiplex PCR; TCRdb's version includes in-frame clones alone and lacks a portion of them. The data hold fewer than 20,000 clones, with 70% to 80% observed a single time. CDR1 SGHDT and CDR2 YYEEEE come from the germline V gene. The V gene end was trimmed by 5 bases and the J gene end by 2 bases; junction bases not matched to a gene: 4. CDR3 length: 15 residues. The TCR originated in a man aged 60 to 75 in good health. Material for sequencing was CD8+ T cells sorted from blood. The chain joins TRBV5-6 to TRBJ2-2, with TRBD1 identical over 9 bases. The CDR3 protein is CASRWDRDNTGELFF. The DNA of the CDR3 is TGTGCCAGCAGGTGGGACAGGGATAACACCGGGGAGCTGTTTTTT.